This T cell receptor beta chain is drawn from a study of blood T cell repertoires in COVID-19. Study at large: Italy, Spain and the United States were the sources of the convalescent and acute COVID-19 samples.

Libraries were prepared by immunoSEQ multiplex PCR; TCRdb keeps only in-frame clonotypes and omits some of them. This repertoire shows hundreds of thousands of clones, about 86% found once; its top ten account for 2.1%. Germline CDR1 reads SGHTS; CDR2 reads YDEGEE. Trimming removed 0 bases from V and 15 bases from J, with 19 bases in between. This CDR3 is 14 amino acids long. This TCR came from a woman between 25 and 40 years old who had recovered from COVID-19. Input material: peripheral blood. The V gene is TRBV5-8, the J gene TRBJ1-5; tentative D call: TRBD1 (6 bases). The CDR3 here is CASSLGQGPDRMHF. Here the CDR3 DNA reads TGTGCCAGCAGCTTGGGTCAGGGGCCCGATCGAATGCATTTT.